This TCR beta chain was sequenced for a study of OX40 agonist ivuxolimab in advanced cancers. The wider study: Among those treated, three patients had partial responses, one with hepatocellular carcinoma and two with cutaneous melanoma.

TCRdb's copy holds only in-frame clones and misses some; the assay was immunoSEQ multiplex PCR. The table shows fewer than 95,000 clones, with roughly 85% occurring only once. This CDR3 comprises 19 residues. This clonotype was sampled from an adult with an advanced solid tumor such as melanoma, head and neck, liver or kidney cancer. This specimen was CD4+ or CD8+ T cells sorted from blood, taken in a trial of the OX40 agonist ivuxolimab. This rearrangement joins TRBV21-1 to TRBJ2-5; the D call of TRBD2 is as the table states it, not checked on the DNA. TRBV21-1 is given as a pseudogene. For the CDR3, the DNA is TGTGCCAGCAGCTCCCCCCCGGGACTAGCGGACCTGAAGGGGGAGACCCAGTACTTC. Translating gives CASSSPPGLADLKGETQYF.